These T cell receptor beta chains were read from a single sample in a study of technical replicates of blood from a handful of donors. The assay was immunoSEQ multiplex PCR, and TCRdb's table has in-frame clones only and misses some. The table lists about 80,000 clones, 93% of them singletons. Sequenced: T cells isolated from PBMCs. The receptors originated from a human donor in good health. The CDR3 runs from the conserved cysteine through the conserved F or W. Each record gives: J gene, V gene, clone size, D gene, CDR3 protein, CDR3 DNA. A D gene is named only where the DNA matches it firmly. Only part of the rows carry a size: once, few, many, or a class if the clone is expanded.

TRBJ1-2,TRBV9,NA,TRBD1,CASSGQADLYGYTF,TGTGCCAGCAGTGGACAGGCAGATCTCTATGGCTACACCTTC
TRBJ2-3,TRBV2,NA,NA,CASTRERGGTDTQYF,TGTGCCAGCACCCGGGAAAGGGGAGGTACAGATACGCAGTATTTT
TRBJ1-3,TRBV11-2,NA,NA,CASSRSSGNTIYF,TGTGCCAGCAGCCGGTCCTCTGGAAACACCATATATTTT
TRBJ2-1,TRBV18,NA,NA,CASSPGLNSNLFNEQFF,TGTGCCAGCTCACCCGGCCTTAACAGCAATCTCTTCAATGAGCAGTTCTTC
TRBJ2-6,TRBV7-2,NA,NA,CASSLASQGSGANVLTF,TGTGCCAGCAGCTTAGCTAGCCAGGGCTCTGGGGCCAACGTCCTGACTTTC
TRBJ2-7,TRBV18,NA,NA,CASSPRETYEQYF,TGTGCCAGCTCACCCCGGGAAACCTACGAGCAGTACTTC
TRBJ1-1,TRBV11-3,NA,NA,CASSLTRETEAFF,TGTGCCAGCAGCTTAACTCGGGAAACTGAAGCTTTCTTT
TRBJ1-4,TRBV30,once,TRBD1,CAWSVQQGANEKLFF,TGTGCCTGGAGTGTACAGCAGGGGGCTAATGAAAAACTGTTTTTT
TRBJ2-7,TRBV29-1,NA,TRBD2,CSAVTGTSYEQYF,TGCAGCGCCGTTACCGGGACTAGCTACGAGCAGTACTTC
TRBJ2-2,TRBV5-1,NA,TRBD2,CASSYSGANTGELFF,TGCGCCAGCAGCTACAGCGGGGCGAACACCGGGGAGCTGTTTTTT
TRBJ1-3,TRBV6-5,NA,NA,CASRSTGWGNTIYF,TGTGCCAGCAGATCAACAGGCTGGGGAAACACCATATATTTT